These 13 T cell receptor beta chains originate from one sample sequenced in a study of T cells in Graves' hyperthyroidism and ophthalmopathy. TCR beta CDR3 region amplification was performed from RNA transcripts. HTBI primers were employed in a first-round RT-PCR of the TCR CDR3. One entry per CDR3 protein, called by TCRdb with MiXCR from the multiplex PCR reads. This sample has about 270,000 distinct CDR3 sequences, with approximately 20% found just once. Sample: blood. The receptor source for this set is a man aged 25 to 45 with Graves' ophthalmopathy.

This clonotype was recorded at least ten times. The DNA of the CDR3 is TGTGCCAGCAGCCAAGAGGGATCCGGGGCCAACGTCCTGACTTTC. It codes for CASSQEGSGANVLTF. V gene TRBV3-1 combines with J gene TRBJ2-6; D gene ambiguous. Trimming pared 0 bases from V and 4 bases from J, leaving 7 bases between. Germline CDR1 and CDR2: LGHDT and YNNKEL (reference sequence). This CDR3 has 15 amino acids.

This clonotype has only a few counts. The DNA of the CDR3 is TGTGCCAGCAGCTCAAGGGGGTCCCACACCGGGGAGCTGTTTTTT. Residues: CASSSRGSHTGELFF. The V call is TRBV7-9, the J call TRBJ2-2; the D gene is possibly TRBD1 (6 bases). The V gene lost 4 bases and the J gene lost 3 bases, with 12 bases spanning the gap. Germline lookup yields CDR1 SEHNR and CDR2 FQNEAQ (reference sequence). The CDR3 covers 15 residues.

This clonotype was detected many times. The chain couples TRBV11-3 to TRBJ2-3; D call uncertain. Germline-derived CDR1 and CDR2 are SGHNT and YENEEA. Trimming left V 3 bases short and J 5 bases short, with 18 bases between. The CDR3 length is 16 residues. The CDR3 sequence is CASSLVRGLAVDTQYF. The CDR3 DNA reads TGTGCCAGCAGCTTGGTTCGTGGGTTAGCCGTAGATACGCAGTATTTT.

Ten or more counts support this clonotype. The J gene is TRBJ2-5, the V gene TRBV5-1; possibly TRBD1 for D (5 bases). CDR1 and CDR2 (germline): SGHRS, YFSETQ. This CDR3 is 13 amino acids long. Trimming removed 4 bases from V and 5 bases from J, with 12 bases in between. In DNA form, the CDR3 reads TGCGCCAGCAGCCCGACAGTTTCCGAGACCCAGTACTTC. Its protein is CASSPTVSETQYF.

The V and J genes are TRBV7-8 and TRBJ1-1, with D perhaps matching TRBD1 (5 bases). Germline V gives CDR1 SGHVS, CDR2 FQNEAQ. CDR3 length: 13 residues. V was cut by 6 bases and J by 4 bases, with 12 bases left in between. CDR3 sequence: CASRGAWATEAFF. The DNA of the CDR3 is TGTGCCAGCAGAGGGGCCTGGGCCACTGAAGCTTTCTTT.

This clonotype was seen more than once but under ten times. The chain uses TRBV7-3 and TRBJ2-2; unclear D gene. This CDR3 region has 13 residues. CDR1 SGHTA and CDR2 FQGTGA come from the germline V gene. The V and J ends lost 8 bases and 6 bases respectively, with 13 bases between them. CDR3 nucleotides: TGTGCCAGCGGAAAAGGACCTTCCGGGGAGCTGTTTTTT. It yields the protein CASGKGPSGELFF.

The chain recombines TRBV24-1 with TRBJ2-1; D is possibly TRBD2 (7 bases). Trimming removed 5 bases from V and 0 bases from J, with 22 bases in between. Germline V gives CDR1 KGHDR, CDR2 SFDVKD. This CDR3 comprises 19 residues. The CDR3 sequence: CATSASTPWGGASYNEQFF. DNA for the CDR3: TGTGCCACCAGTGCCAGCACCCCCTGGGGGGGGGCCTCCTACAATGAGCAGTTCTTC.

This clonotype was detected ten times or more. The chain has TRBV20-1 and TRBJ1-1; D possibly corresponds to TRBD1 (5 bases). Trimming cost V 6 bases and J 3 bases, with 11 bases left between them. CDR1 and CDR2 (germline): DFQATT, SNEGSKA (reference sequence). The CDR3 is 12 amino acids. CDR3 sequence: CSARDWDTEAFF. In nucleotides, the CDR3 is TGCAGTGCCAGGGACTGGGACACTGAAGCTTTCTTT.

This clonotype was observed a handful of times. The V call is TRBV6-1, the J call TRBJ1-2, with D tentatively TRBD1 (6 bases). V was shortened by 8 bases and J by 0 bases, with 13 bases between the two germline ends. Germline V gene sequence: CDR1 MNHNS, CDR2 SASEGT. This CDR3 comprises 14 residues. The CDR3 DNA follows: TGTGCCAGCCAGAAAGGGGGGACTAACTATGGCTACACCTTC. This codes for CASQKGGTNYGYTF.

The rearrangement uses TRBV5-5 and TRBJ2-2; 9 bases align to TRBD2. Germline CDR1 SGHKS, CDR2 YYEKEE (reference sequence). The V and J ends lost 6 bases and 6 bases, in that order; junction bases with no gene match: 21. The CDR3 has 19 amino acids. The CDR3 DNA reads as TGTGCCAGCAACCCGACCTTGGGCCTTAGCGGGAGCTCGGCCGGGGAGCTGTTTTTT. It codes for CASNPTLGLSGSSAGELFF.

This clonotype was recorded many times. The J gene is TRBJ2-7, the V gene TRBV20-1; no clear D. This CDR3 has 13 residues. V lost 3 bases to trimming and J lost 2 bases, with 11 bases between them. The V gene's germline CDR1 is DFQATT and CDR2 SNEGSKA (reference sequence). The CDR3 nucleotides read TGCAGTGCTAGCCCGAACTCCCCCTACGAGCAGTACTTC. It encodes CSASPNSPYEQYF.

This rearrangement joins TRBV28 to TRBJ1-2; weak D call: TRBD1 (5 bases). CDR3 length: 14 residues. Germline V lookup: CDR1 MDHEN, CDR2 SYDVKM. Trimming took 2 bases from V and 6 from J, leaving 13 bases between them. The CDR3 reads CASSLGLGTNGYTF. CDR3 in DNA: TGTGCCAGCAGTTTAGGGCTCGGGACGAATGGCTACACCTTC.

The chain combines TRBV28 with TRBJ1-2; D is perhaps TRBD1 (5 bases). This CDR3 region has 16 residues. Per the germline V gene, CDR1 is MDHEN and CDR2 is SYDVKM. V was trimmed by 5 bases and J by 2 bases, leaving 18 bases between them. CDR3 in DNA: TGTGCCAGCAGTCCCGGGGCCCTGGACCCAAACTATGGCTACACCTTC. This gives the protein CASSPGALDPNYGYTF.